The 5 T cell receptor beta chains listed next were all sequenced from one sample in a study of cytomegalovirus exposure and HLA in healthy donors. A multiplex PCR was run with 60 Vbeta primers and 13 Jbeta primers. The data were produced by immunoSEQ multiplex PCR, yet TCRdb's version contains in-frame clones alone and is incomplete. In the table there are approximately 120,000 clones, about 80% of which are singletons. The sample comprised PBMCs. The source is a man in his late teens or twenties in good health and CMV-seronegative.

The chain recombines TRBV2 with TRBJ1-2; D is undetermined. V gave up 7 bases and J gave up 2 bases, with 11 bases separating them. This CDR3 is 13 amino acids long. CDR1 is SNHLY, CDR2 FYNNEI, per germline. Here the CDR3 DNA reads TGTGCCAGCATCGAGACTGAGAACTATGGCTACACCTTC. It specifies CASIETENYGYTF.

The chain combines TRBV28 with TRBJ1-5; 10 bases are a match to TRBD1. Germline-derived CDR1 and CDR2 are MDHEN and SYDVKM. This CDR3 comprises 16 residues. V was pared by 4 bases and J by 5 bases, with 8 bases of the junction left unmatched. The CDR3 DNA follows: TGTGCCAGCAGTTCCGCCTTTGGACAGGGGGATCAGCCCCAGCATTTT. Amino acid sequence: CASSSAFGQGDQPQHF.

This chain uses TRBV27 with TRBJ2-7, with D maybe TRBD1 (6 bases). With 6 bases removed from V and 4 bases from J, the gap between germline ends came to 19 bases. The CDR3 runs 15 residues. The V gene's germline CDR1 is MNHEY and CDR2 SMNVEV (reference sequence). CDR3 residues: CASSSTQGFVYEQYF. The CDR3 bases are TGTGCCAGCAGCTCCACACAGGGATTTGTTTACGAGCAGTACTTC.

The chain has TRBV7-3 and TRBJ2-1, with 7 bases matching TRBD2. The germline V gene has CDR1 SGHTA and CDR2 FQGTGA. There are 18 residues in the CDR3. Germline trimming cut 5 bases from V and 0 bases from J; bases unmatched to any gene: 13. This CDR3 reads CASSNVPSGESSYNEQFF. The CDR3 DNA sequence: TGTGCCAGCAGCAACGTTCCCAGCGGGGAGAGCTCCTACAATGAGCAGTTCTTC.

Points on this clone: The same CDR3 is also encoded by other DNA sequences in this sample. The chain couples TRBV27 to TRBJ2-7; a possible D gene is TRBD1 (6 bases). The CDR3 is made up of 14 amino acids. Germline values: CDR1 MNHEY, CDR2 SMNVEV (reference sequence). V shed 4 bases and J shed 4 bases, with 14 bases lying between them. The CDR3 loop reads CASSSSTRGYEQYF. Here the CDR3 DNA reads TGTGCCAGCAGTTCCTCAACCAGGGGTTACGAGCAGTACTTC.